This TCR beta chain was observed in a study of cytomegalovirus exposure and HLA in healthy donors. Findings and limits, study-wide: The investigators catalogued about 170 TCR beta chains as cytomegalovirus-associated.

The PCR contained 60 Vbeta and 13 Jbeta primers. Generated by immunoSEQ multiplex PCR, the TCRdb table keeps only in-frame clones and is missing some. The sample holds 90,000 or so clones, roughly 80% seen once. This CDR3 comprises 14 residues. Per germline, CDR1 MDHEN and CDR2 SYDVKM. V was shortened by 3 bases and J by 4 bases, with 13 bases between the two germline ends. Points on this clone: The antigen is not known.

The clonotype was recovered from a man in his thirties or forties in good health and CMV-seropositive. The chain links TRBV28 to TRBJ2-7, with D maybe TRBD2 (6 bases). The sample was PBMCs. CDR3: CASSFSGTQYEQYF. In nucleotides, the CDR3 is TGTGCCAGCAGTTTTTCCGGGACTCAGTACGAGCAGTACTTC.